A selection of T cell receptor beta chains follows, all from one sample in a study of T cells in Graves' hyperthyroidism and ophthalmopathy. A single record per CDR3 protein comes from TCRdb applying MiXCR to the multiplex PCR reads. The sample shows around 250,000 distinct CDR3 sequences, 13% to 15% of them seen only once. The sequenced sample was blood. The receptors derive from a woman between 40 and 55 years old with Graves' hyperthyroidism that later progressed to Graves' ophthalmopathy. CDR3s include the opening cysteine and the closing phenylalanine or tryptophan. A D gene is named only where the DNA matches it firmly. Rows give clone size only sometimes, using once, few, many, or a class for an expanded clone.

j_call: TRBJ1-1; d_call: TRBD1; v_call: TRBV28; clone_size: many; cdr3_nt: TGTGCCAGCAGTTTCTTTTCGGCCAGGGGGGGGTTAGCGAACACTGAAGCTTTCTTT; cdr3_aa: CASSFFSARGGLANTEAFF
j_call: TRBJ2-1; d_call: TRBD2; v_call: TRBV18; clone_size: many; cdr3_nt: TGTGCCAGCTCACAGGCGGGAGGGCCCAATGAGCAGTTCTTC; cdr3_aa: CASSQAGGPNEQFF
j_call: TRBJ2-2; d_call: -; v_call: TRBV6-2/TRBV6-3; clone_size: many; cdr3_nt: TGTGCCAGCAGCAGTGCCCCATACACCGGGGAGCTGTTTTTT; cdr3_aa: CASSSAPYTGELFF
j_call: TRBJ1-5; d_call: -; v_call: TRBV27; clone_size: many; cdr3_nt: TGTACCAGCAGGAAGGAGGATCAGCCCCAGCATTTT; cdr3_aa: CTSRKEDQPQHF
j_call: TRBJ1-4; d_call: TRBD1; v_call: TRBV12-3/TRBV12-4; clone_size: many; cdr3_nt: TGTGCCAGCAGTCGGGACAGCTATAATGAAAAACTGTTTTTT; cdr3_aa: CASSRDSYNEKLFF
j_call: TRBJ2-7; d_call: -; v_call: TRBV7-9; clone_size: many; cdr3_nt: TGTGCCAGCAGCCCCTCCGGGGGATACGAGCAGTACTTC; cdr3_aa: CASSPSGGYEQYF
j_call: TRBJ2-7; d_call: -; v_call: TRBV27; clone_size: many; cdr3_nt: TGTGCCAGCAGTTTATCGGCTGGGTACGAGCAGTACTTC; cdr3_aa: CASSLSAGYEQYF
j_call: TRBJ2-3; d_call: -; v_call: TRBV18; clone_size: many; cdr3_nt: TGTGCCAGCTCACCACCCAGCGGTATCACAGATACGCAGTATTTT; cdr3_aa: CASSPPSGITDTQYF
j_call: TRBJ2-1; d_call: -; v_call: TRBV19; clone_size: many; cdr3_nt: TGTGCCAGTAGAAGCGGTGGGCTAGCGCGCTACAATGAGCAGTTCTTC; cdr3_aa: CASRSGGLARYNEQFF
j_call: TRBJ2-3; d_call: -; v_call: TRBV3-1; clone_size: many; cdr3_nt: TGTGCCAGCAGTGATGCCGGTATATACGGAGATACGCAGTATTTT; cdr3_aa: CASSDAGIYGDTQYF
j_call: TRBJ2-5; d_call: -; v_call: TRBV12-3/TRBV12-4; clone_size: -; cdr3_nt: TGTGCCAGCAGTTTAGGTTTGGGCCCAAGTACAAGGGCCCAGTACTTC; cdr3_aa: CASSLGLGPSTRAQYF
j_call: TRBJ2-1; d_call: -; v_call: TRBV19; clone_size: -; cdr3_nt: TGTGCCAGTAGTATGGCGGGATACAATGAGCAGTTCTTC; cdr3_aa: CASSMAGYNEQFF
j_call: TRBJ2-5; d_call: TRBD2; v_call: TRBV13; clone_size: many; cdr3_nt: TGTGCCAGCAGCTTAGGCCGATATCTAGCGGCTCACCAAGAGACCCAGTACTTC; cdr3_aa: CASSLGRYLAAHQETQYF
j_call: TRBJ2-2; d_call: -; v_call: TRBV4-1; clone_size: -; cdr3_nt: TGCGCCAGCAGCCAAGATGCGAGGACTCAGAACACCGGGGAGCTGTTTTTT; cdr3_aa: CASSQDARTQNTGELFF
j_call: TRBJ2-7; d_call: -; v_call: TRBV10-3; clone_size: many; cdr3_nt: TGTGCCATCAGTGGGGACGGTTACGAGCAGTACTTC; cdr3_aa: CAISGDGYEQYF
j_call: TRBJ2-1; d_call: TRBD2; v_call: TRBV5-1; clone_size: many; cdr3_nt: TGCGCCAGCAGCTTTTTGACTAGCGGGACCTACAATGAGCAGTTCTTC; cdr3_aa: CASSFLTSGTYNEQFF
j_call: TRBJ2-7; d_call: -; v_call: TRBV6-1; clone_size: many; cdr3_nt: TGTGCCAGCACAAGTTCCCTCAGGGGTAGGAACGAGCAGTACTTC; cdr3_aa: CASTSSLRGRNEQYF
j_call: TRBJ2-1; d_call: -; v_call: TRBV29-1; clone_size: many; cdr3_nt: TGCAGCCTTATTCAGGTCAATGAGCAGTTCTTC; cdr3_aa: CSLIQVNEQFF
j_call: TRBJ2-5; d_call: -; v_call: TRBV29-1; clone_size: many; cdr3_nt: TGCAGCGTTGGGGTGTGGGGGCGCGAGACCCAGTACTTC; cdr3_aa: CSVGVWGRETQYF
j_call: TRBJ1-1; d_call: -; v_call: TRBV3-1; clone_size: many; cdr3_nt: TGTGCCAGCAGCCCCCGTCTACCGGAAAACACTGAAGCTTTCTTT; cdr3_aa: CASSPRLPENTEAFF
j_call: TRBJ1-2; d_call: -; v_call: TRBV4-2; clone_size: -; cdr3_nt: TGTGCCAGCAGCCAAGGACAGATTTTGTTAGGCTATGGCTACACCTTC; cdr3_aa: CASSQGQILLGYGYTF
j_call: TRBJ1-4; d_call: TRBD1; v_call: TRBV19; clone_size: few; cdr3_nt: TGTGCCAGTAGTATTTTGGGACAGAGAAATGAAAAACTGTTTTTT; cdr3_aa: CASSILGQRNEKLFF
j_call: TRBJ2-3; d_call: TRBD2; v_call: TRBV20-1; clone_size: few; cdr3_nt: TGCAGTGCTAGAGAGGGCAGCGGGAGTCTGAATACGCAGTATTTT; cdr3_aa: CSAREGSGSLNTQYF
j_call: TRBJ2-3; d_call: -; v_call: TRBV20-1; clone_size: many; cdr3_nt: TGCAGTGCTAGGGTGAAGCAAACAGATACGCAGTATTTT; cdr3_aa: CSARVKQTDTQYF
j_call: TRBJ2-1; d_call: -; v_call: TRBV6-2/TRBV6-3; clone_size: few; cdr3_nt: TGTGCCAGCAGTTACTCGGGCAAATACAATGAGCAGTTCTTC; cdr3_aa: CASSYSGKYNEQFF
j_call: TRBJ1-6; d_call: -; v_call: TRBV7-6; clone_size: -; cdr3_nt: TGTGCCAGCAGCTTAGACTCGGGACCGCTAAATTCACCCCTCCACTTT; cdr3_aa: CASSLDSGPLNSPLHF
j_call: TRBJ2-3; d_call: -; v_call: TRBV7-3; clone_size: many; cdr3_nt: TGTGCCAGCAGCTTAGACAGAACTAGCACAGATACGCAGTATTTT; cdr3_aa: CASSLDRTSTDTQYF
j_call: TRBJ1-1; d_call: -; v_call: TRBV5-1; clone_size: -; cdr3_nt: TGCGCCAGCAGCTTGGGGGAATATGGGGGGAACACTGAAGCTTTCTTT; cdr3_aa: CASSLGEYGGNTEAFF
j_call: TRBJ2-5; d_call: -; v_call: TRBV20-1; clone_size: many; cdr3_nt: TGCAGTGTGGTAGCTGAGACCCAGTACTTC; cdr3_aa: CSVVAETQYF
j_call: TRBJ2-7; d_call: -; v_call: TRBV5-1; clone_size: many; cdr3_nt: TGCGCCAGCAGCTTGGCCCTGGGGTCCTACGAGCAGTACTTC; cdr3_aa: CASSLALGSYEQYF
j_call: TRBJ2-1; d_call: -; v_call: TRBV2; clone_size: -; cdr3_nt: TGTGCCAGCAGTGAAAGAGAGGGCCGCCGGGGGCAGTTCTTC; cdr3_aa: CASSEREGRRGQFF
j_call: TRBJ1-1; d_call: TRBD1; v_call: TRBV7-9; clone_size: many; cdr3_nt: TGTGCCAGCAGCACCTACAGGGGGGGAGCGGAAGCTTTCTTT; cdr3_aa: CASSTYRGGAEAFF
j_call: TRBJ2-6; d_call: TRBD1; v_call: TRBV9; clone_size: few; cdr3_nt: TGTGCCAGCAGCATGTGGACAGGGGCCCTCTCTGGGGCCAACGTCCTGACTTTC; cdr3_aa: CASSMWTGALSGANVLTF
j_call: TRBJ2-1; d_call: -; v_call: TRBV19; clone_size: -; cdr3_nt: TGTGCCAGTAGTTCCCATTTCCGGGAGCCACAGTTCTACAATGAGCAGTTCTTC; cdr3_aa: CASSSHFREPQFYNEQFF
j_call: TRBJ2-7; d_call: TRBD1; v_call: TRBV4-1; clone_size: -; cdr3_nt: TGCGCCAGCAGCCAAGCGGCCCCGGACAGGGAACCCCACGAGCAGTACTTC; cdr3_aa: CASSQAAPDREPHEQYF
j_call: TRBJ1-2; d_call: -; v_call: TRBV5-6; clone_size: -; cdr3_nt: TGTGCCAGCAGCCCTGGCGACAGTCCCTATGGCTACACCTTC; cdr3_aa: CASSPGDSPYGYTF
j_call: TRBJ2-5; d_call: TRBD2; v_call: TRBV28; clone_size: -; cdr3_nt: TGTGCCAGCAGTACCCCGGCTAGCGGGCCTAGGGAGACCCAGTACTTC; cdr3_aa: CASSTPASGPRETQYF
j_call: TRBJ2-6; d_call: -; v_call: TRBV18; clone_size: many; cdr3_nt: TGTGCCAGCTCCCCCCCGTCTGGGGCCAACGTCCTGACTTTC; cdr3_aa: CASSPPSGANVLTF
j_call: TRBJ2-7; d_call: TRBD2; v_call: TRBV6-5; clone_size: many; cdr3_nt: TGTGCCAGCAGTTACTCCACAACTAGCGGGAGGCAGTACTTC; cdr3_aa: CASSYSTTSGRQYF